These T cell receptor beta chains were read from a single sample in a study of cytomegalovirus exposure and HLA in healthy donors. The data were produced by immunoSEQ multiplex PCR, yet TCRdb's version contains in-frame clones alone and is incomplete. The sample contains around 130,000 clones, roughly 9% of which appear only once. Source material: PBMCs. These receptors all stem from a woman aged 40 to 50 in good health and CMV-seropositive. Each CDR3 is given with its conserved first and last residue. The order of the fields is D gene, clone size, J gene, V gene, CDR3 protein, CDR3 DNA. D genes are given only for firm matches. Clone size is stated in some rows and not others, as once, few, many or a class when expanded.

D: NA; size: NA; J: TRBJ1-4; V: TRBV30; CDR3: CAWSSGEKLFF; DNA: TGTGCCTGGAGTTCGGGGGAAAAACTGTTTTTT
D: NA; size: NA; J: TRBJ1-6; V: TRBV6-5; CDR3: CASSYKWEESPLHF; DNA: TGTGCCAGCAGTTACAAATGGGAGGAATCACCCCTCCACTTT
D: TRBD1; size: NA; J: TRBJ1-2; V: TRBV10-1; CDR3: CASSGQSGGYTF; DNA: TGCGCCAGCTCGGGACAGTCTGGCGGCTACACCTTC
D: NA; size: few; J: TRBJ1-1; V: TRBV20-1; CDR3: CSAPLNTEAFF; DNA: TGCAGTGCCCCCTTGAACACTGAAGCTTTCTTT
D: NA; size: few; J: TRBJ2-7; V: TRBV4-1; CDR3: CASSRGVTTYEQYF; DNA: TGCGCCAGCAGCCGGGGGGTTACCACCTACGAGCAGTACTTC
D: NA; size: NA; J: TRBJ1-2; V: TRBV28; CDR3: CASSFSYPFSPNYGYTF; DNA: TGTGCCAGCAGTTTTTCGTATCCTTTTTCCCCTAACTATGGCTACACCTTC
D: TRBD1; size: NA; J: TRBJ1-1; V: TRBV19; CDR3: CASSIAGGVTEAFF; DNA: TGTGCCAGTAGTATAGCAGGGGGTGTCACTGAAGCTTTCTTT
D: NA; size: few; J: TRBJ2-5; V: TRBV11-1; CDR3: CASSLAGSQQETQYF; DNA: TGTGCCAGCAGCTTAGCGGGCTCGCAGCAAGAGACCCAGTACTTC
D: TRBD2; size: NA; J: TRBJ2-5; V: TRBV6-5; CDR3: CASSPTLSAGGSQYF; DNA: TGTGCCAGCAGTCCTACCCTCTCCGCCGGGGGGAGCCAGTACTTC
D: TRBD1; size: few; J: TRBJ2-7; V: TRBV10-2; CDR3: CASSRDRDYEQYF; DNA: TGCGCCAGCAGTAGGGACAGGGACTACGAGCAGTACTTC
D: NA; size: few; J: TRBJ2-2; V: TRBV2; CDR3: CASSPTSGELFF; DNA: TGTGCCAGCAGCCCTACTAGCGGGGAGCTGTTTTTT
D: TRBD1; size: NA; J: TRBJ2-7; V: TRBV6-1; CDR3: CASRGQSRVEEQYF; DNA: TGTGCCAGCAGGGGACAGTCAAGAGTTGAAGAGCAGTACTTC
D: TRBD1; size: few; J: TRBJ2-2; V: TRBV19; CDR3: CASRDRGRIGELFF; DNA: TGTGCCAGTAGAGACAGGGGACGGATCGGGGAGCTGTTTTTT
D: NA; size: NA; J: TRBJ1-5; V: TRBV2; CDR3: CASLGGDNQPQHF; DNA: TGTGCCAGCCTAGGGGGGGACAATCAGCCCCAGCATTTT
D: TRBD1; size: few; J: TRBJ1-2; V: TRBV11-2; CDR3: CASSLERSGGGYTF; DNA: TGTGCCAGCAGCTTAGAGAGGTCAGGGGGTGGCTACACCTTC
D: TRBD2; size: NA; J: TRBJ2-2; V: TRBV7-6; CDR3: CASSWGLAGGRGTGELFF; DNA: TGTGCCAGCAGCTGGGGGCTAGCGGGGGGCCGAGGTACCGGGGAGCTGTTTTTT
D: NA; size: NA; J: TRBJ2-1; V: TRBV5-1; CDR3: CASSSSTHYNEQFF; DNA: TGCGCCAGCAGCTCCTCTACCCATTACAATGAGCAGTTCTTC
D: NA; size: few; J: TRBJ2-1; V: TRBV27; CDR3: CAVGLSYNEQFF; DNA: TGTGCCGTGGGGCTCTCCTACAATGAGCAGTTCTTC
D: NA; size: few; J: TRBJ1-2; V: TRBV7-2; CDR3: CASSLGQARYGYTF; DNA: TGTGCCAGCAGCTTAGGGCAGGCTCGGTATGGCTACACCTTC
D: TRBD1; size: NA; J: TRBJ2-2; V: TRBV28; CDR3: CASSSIYWGTGNTGELFF; DNA: TGTGCCAGCAGTTCCATATATTGGGGGACAGGGAACACCGGGGAGCTGTTTTTT
D: NA; size: NA; J: TRBJ2-7; V: TRBV7-9; CDR3: CASRSGGSSYEQYF; DNA: TGTGCCAGCAGATCTGGAGGGAGCTCCTACGAGCAGTACTTC
D: NA; size: NA; J: TRBJ2-1; V: TRBV27; CDR3: CASSYPGYEQFF; DNA: TGTGCCAGCAGTTATCCAGGGTATGAGCAGTTCTTC
D: TRBD1; size: few; J: TRBJ2-7; V: TRBV27; CDR3: CASGGQGASYEQYF; DNA: TGTGCCAGCGGCGGACAGGGGGCTTCCTACGAGCAGTACTTC
D: NA; size: NA; J: TRBJ2-5; V: TRBV20-1; CDR3: CSARERRAQYF; DNA: TGCAGTGCTAGAGAAAGGAGGGCCCAGTACTTC
D: TRBD2; size: NA; J: TRBJ2-5; V: TRBV11-1; CDR3: CASSFVGGGRETQYF; DNA: TGTGCCAGCAGCTTTGTGGGCGGGGGGCGAGAGACCCAGTACTTC
D: NA; size: NA; J: TRBJ1-1; V: TRBV11-2; CDR3: CASSPGREAFF; DNA: TGTGCCAGCAGCCCGGGTAGGGAAGCTTTCTTT
D: TRBD1; size: few; J: TRBJ1-1; V: TRBV5-1; CDR3: CASSASGTGNTEAFF; DNA: TGCGCCAGCAGCGCCTCCGGGACAGGGAACACTGAAGCTTTCTTT
D: TRBD1; size: NA; J: TRBJ2-7; V: TRBV5-4; CDR3: CASSLARGTGPGEQYF; DNA: TGTGCCAGCAGCTTGGCTCGAGGGACAGGGCCGGGAGAGCAGTACTTC
D: NA; size: few; J: TRBJ2-3; V: TRBV2; CDR3: CASSEGTRTNTQYF; DNA: TGTGCCAGCAGTGAGGGCACCCGCACCAATACGCAGTATTTT
D: NA; size: few; J: TRBJ1-1; V: TRBV19; CDR3: CASSTQGRTEAFF; DNA: TGTGCCAGTAGTACTCAGGGGCGGACTGAAGCTTTCTTT
D: TRBD1; size: few; J: TRBJ2-4; V: TRBV6-5; CDR3: CASSTGTGRNIQYF; DNA: TGTGCCAGCAGCACCGGGACAGGGAGAAACATTCAGTACTTC
D: TRBD1; size: few; J: TRBJ1-1; V: TRBV6-5; CDR3: CASSYSRTGNTEAFF; DNA: TGTGCCAGCAGTTATTCGAGGACAGGGAACACTGAAGCTTTCTTT
D: TRBD1; size: NA; J: TRBJ2-7; V: TRBV6-5; CDR3: CASSLGQAPSYEQYF; DNA: TGTGCCAGCAGCCTGGGACAGGCTCCCTCCTACGAGCAGTACTTC
D: NA; size: NA; J: TRBJ1-2; V: TRBV19; CDR3: CASSREGNYGYTF; DNA: TGTGCCAGTAGTAGGGAGGGGAACTATGGCTACACCTTC
D: NA; size: few; J: TRBJ2-7; V: TRBV2; CDR3: CASSEGAGATYEQYF; DNA: TGTGCCAGCAGTGAGGGGGCAGGCGCAACCTACGAGCAGTACTTC
D: TRBD1; size: once; J: TRBJ1-4; V: TRBV18; CDR3: CASSPAGQGGEKLFF; DNA: TGTGCCAGCTCACCGGCGGGACAGGGAGGAGAAAAACTGTTTTTT
D: TRBD1; size: few; J: TRBJ2-7; V: TRBV18; CDR3: CASSERRDRGHEQYF; DNA: TGTGCCAGCTCTGAAAGGAGGGACAGGGGGCACGAGCAGTACTTC
D: NA; size: few; J: TRBJ1-5; V: TRBV10-3; CDR3: CATSQLNQPQHF; DNA: TGTGCCACCTCACAGTTGAATCAGCCCCAGCATTTT
D: NA; size: few; J: TRBJ1-2; V: TRBV2; CDR3: CASSGLTGYGYTF; DNA: TGTGCCAGCAGTGGGCTGACAGGCTATGGCTACACCTTC
D: NA; size: few; J: TRBJ2-7; V: TRBV11-2; CDR3: CASRGDFRGPFSEQYF; DNA: TGTGCCAGCAGGGGGGATTTCAGGGGCCCGTTTAGCGAGCAGTACTTC
D: NA; size: NA; J: TRBJ1-1; V: TRBV11-2; CDR3: CASSLRTLLMNTEAFF; DNA: TGTGCCAGCAGCTTACGGACACTTTTAATGAACACTGAAGCTTTCTTT
D: NA; size: few; J: TRBJ2-7; V: TRBV12-5; CDR3: CASGLGGPSYEQYF; DNA: TGTGCTAGTGGGCTCGGGGGACCCTCCTACGAGCAGTACTTC
D: TRBD2; size: NA; J: TRBJ2-3; V: TRBV6-5; CDR3: CASSPTSGGTDTQYF; DNA: TGTGCCAGCAGCCCGACTAGCGGGGGCACAGATACGCAGTATTTT
D: NA; size: NA; J: TRBJ2-2; V: TRBV16; CDR3: CASGGLRGTGELFF; DNA: TGTGCCAGCGGAGGACTCAGGGGCACCGGGGAGCTGTTTTTT
D: TRBD1; size: NA; J: TRBJ1-1; V: TRBV7-8; CDR3: CASSPPRGQPNTEAFF; DNA: TGTGCCAGCAGTCCCCCCCGGGGACAGCCAAACACTGAAGCTTTCTTT
D: TRBD1; size: few; J: TRBJ1-3; V: TRBV5-1; CDR3: CASSLPTGGSGNTIYF; DNA: TGCGCCAGCAGCTTGCCCACAGGGGGATCTGGAAACACCATATATTTT
D: NA; size: NA; J: TRBJ2-3; V: TRBV5-1; CDR3: CASSFRRDSTDTQYF; DNA: TGCGCCAGCAGCTTTCGCAGGGATAGCACAGATACGCAGTATTTT